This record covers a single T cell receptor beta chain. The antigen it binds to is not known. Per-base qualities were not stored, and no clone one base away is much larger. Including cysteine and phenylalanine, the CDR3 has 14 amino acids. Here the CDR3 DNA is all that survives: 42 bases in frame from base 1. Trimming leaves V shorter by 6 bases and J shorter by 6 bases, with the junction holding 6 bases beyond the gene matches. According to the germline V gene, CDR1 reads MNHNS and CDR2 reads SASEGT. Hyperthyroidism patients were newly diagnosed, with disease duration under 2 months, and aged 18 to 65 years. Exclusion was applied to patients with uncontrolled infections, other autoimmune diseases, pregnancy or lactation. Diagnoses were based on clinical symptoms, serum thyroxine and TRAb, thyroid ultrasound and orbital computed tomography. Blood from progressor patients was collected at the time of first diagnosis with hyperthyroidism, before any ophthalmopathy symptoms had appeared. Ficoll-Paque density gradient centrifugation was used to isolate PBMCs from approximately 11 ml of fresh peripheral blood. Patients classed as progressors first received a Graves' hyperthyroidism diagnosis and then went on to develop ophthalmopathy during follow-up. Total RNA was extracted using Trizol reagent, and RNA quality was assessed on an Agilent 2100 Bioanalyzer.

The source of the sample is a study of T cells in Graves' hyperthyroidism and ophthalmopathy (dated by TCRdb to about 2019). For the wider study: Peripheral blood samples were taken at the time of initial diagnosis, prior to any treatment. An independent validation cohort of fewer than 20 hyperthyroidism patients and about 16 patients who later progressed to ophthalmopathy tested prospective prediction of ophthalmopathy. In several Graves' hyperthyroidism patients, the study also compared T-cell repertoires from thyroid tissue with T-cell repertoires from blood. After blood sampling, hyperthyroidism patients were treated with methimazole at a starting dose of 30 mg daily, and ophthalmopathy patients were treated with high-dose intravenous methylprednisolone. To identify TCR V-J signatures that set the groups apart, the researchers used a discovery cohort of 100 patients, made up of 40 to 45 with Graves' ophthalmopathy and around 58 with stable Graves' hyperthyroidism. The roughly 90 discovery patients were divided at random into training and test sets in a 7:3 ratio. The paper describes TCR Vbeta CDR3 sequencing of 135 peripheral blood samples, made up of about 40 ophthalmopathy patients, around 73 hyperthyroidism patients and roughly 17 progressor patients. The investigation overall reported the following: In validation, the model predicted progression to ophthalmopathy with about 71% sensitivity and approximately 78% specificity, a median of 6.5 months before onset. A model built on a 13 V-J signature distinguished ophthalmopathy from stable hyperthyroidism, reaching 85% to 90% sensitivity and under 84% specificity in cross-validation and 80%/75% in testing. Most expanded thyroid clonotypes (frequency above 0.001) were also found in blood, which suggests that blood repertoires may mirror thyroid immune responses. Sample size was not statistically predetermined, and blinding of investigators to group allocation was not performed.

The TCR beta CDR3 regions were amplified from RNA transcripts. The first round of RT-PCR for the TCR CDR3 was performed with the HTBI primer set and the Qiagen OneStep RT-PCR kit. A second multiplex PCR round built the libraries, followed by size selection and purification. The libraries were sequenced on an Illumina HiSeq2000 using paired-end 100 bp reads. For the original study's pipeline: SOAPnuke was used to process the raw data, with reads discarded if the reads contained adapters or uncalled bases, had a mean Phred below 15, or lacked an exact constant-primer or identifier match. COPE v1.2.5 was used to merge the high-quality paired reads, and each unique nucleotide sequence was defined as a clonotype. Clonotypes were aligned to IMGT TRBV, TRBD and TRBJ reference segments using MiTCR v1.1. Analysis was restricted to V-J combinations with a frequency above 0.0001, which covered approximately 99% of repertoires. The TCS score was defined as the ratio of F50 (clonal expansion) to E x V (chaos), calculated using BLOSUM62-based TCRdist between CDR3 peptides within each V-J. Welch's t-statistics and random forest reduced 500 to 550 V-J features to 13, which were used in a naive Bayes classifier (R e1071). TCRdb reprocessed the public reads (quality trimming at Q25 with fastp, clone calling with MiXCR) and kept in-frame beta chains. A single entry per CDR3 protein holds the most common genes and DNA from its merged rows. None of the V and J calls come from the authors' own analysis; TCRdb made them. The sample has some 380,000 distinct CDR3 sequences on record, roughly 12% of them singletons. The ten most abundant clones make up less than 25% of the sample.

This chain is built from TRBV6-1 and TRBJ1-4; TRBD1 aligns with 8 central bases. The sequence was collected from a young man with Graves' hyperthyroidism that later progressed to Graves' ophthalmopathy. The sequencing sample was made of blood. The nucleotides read TGTGCCAGCAGGGGACAGGTCTGGGATGAAAAACTGTTTTTT. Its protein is CASRGQVWDEKLFF.